These 20 T cell receptor beta chains share one sample of origin, sequenced in a study of T cells in Graves' hyperthyroidism and ophthalmopathy (dated by TCRdb to about 2019). Library preparation was by multiplex PCR. Data came from an Illumina HiSeq 2000. The TCR beta CDR3 regions were amplified from the RNA transcripts. The TCR CDR3 was subjected to a first round of RT-PCR using the HTBI primer set and the Qiagen OneStep RT-PCR kit. TCRdb reprocessed the public reads (quality trimming at Q25 with fastp, clone calling with MiXCR) and kept in-frame beta chains. CDR3 protein duplicates are merged, each entry listing the most common genes and DNA. Counted in this sample were about 690,000 distinct CDR3 sequences; approximately 15% of them appeared once. The ten largest make up about 16% of the sample. The material sequenced was blood. The origin of the receptors is a man aged 50-59 years with Graves' hyperthyroidism.

Points on this clonotype: A much larger clone lies one base from this, so it may be a read error. The rearrangement uses TRBV20-1 and TRBJ2-1; 11 bases fit TRBD2. The CDR3 contains 15 residues. Per the germline V gene, CDR1 is DFQATT and CDR2 is SNEGSKA (reference sequence). CDR3: CSAREGLAAYNVQFF. Here the CDR3 DNA reads TGCAGTGCTAGAGAGGGACTAGCGGCGTACAATGTGCAGTTCTTC.

As for this clonotype: Mismatch with germline at one junction end may stem from a read error. CDR3 loop: CASSTQGNSPPHF. As DNA, the CDR3 is TGTGCCAGCAGCACCCAGGGAAATTCACCCCCCCACTTT. J is TRBJ1-6 and V is TRBV6-1, with a weak D call TRBD1 (5 bases). The CDR3 totals 13 residues. Germline assignment: CDR1 MNHNS and CDR2 SASEGT.

The genes are TRBV25-1 and TRBJ2-2; D unclear. Trimming removed 3 bases at V and 5 bases at J, with 10 bases between. The CDR3 covers 14 residues. Germline values: CDR1 MGHDK, CDR2 SYGVNS. In DNA form, the CDR3 reads TGTGCCAGCAGTGATATCAGGTGGACCGGGGAGCTGTTTTTT. This sequence encodes CASSDIRWTGELFF.

This clonotype was recorded at least ten times. The chain recombines TRBV2 with TRBJ2-5; D is unresolved. Germline-derived CDR1 and CDR2 are SNHLY and FYNNEI. The CDR3 extends over 14 amino acids. The germline V and J ends were trimmed by 3 bases and 5 bases, with 13 bases remaining between them. CDR3 nucleotide sequence: TGTGCCAGCAGTGATGCGGCACTCACTGAGACCCAGTACTTC. This gives the protein CASSDAALTETQYF.

The sample holds many counts of this clonotype. The chain couples TRBV24-1 to TRBJ1-4, with D tentatively TRBD1 (5 bases). The germline gives CDR1 KGHDR, CDR2 SFDVKD. The V end was cut by 0 bases, the J end by 3 bases, with 7 bases between. The CDR3 spans 15 residues. As DNA, the CDR3 is TGTGCCACCAGTGATTTGAGGGACTCTAATGAAAAACTGTTTTTT. Translated, it gives CATSDLRDSNEKLFF.

This clonotype was seen a handful of times. The chain recombines TRBV12-3 or TRBV12-4 with TRBJ2-2, with D possibly being TRBD2 (5 bases). V lost 3 bases and J lost 5, with 19 bases in between. The CDR3 runs to 17 residues. This chain's CDR3 is CASSFSPGLQPTGELFF. For the CDR3, the DNA is TGTGCCAGCAGTTTCAGCCCCGGACTCCAGCCGACCGGGGAGCTGTTTTTT.

The table lists this clonotype with many counts. The chain recombines TRBV20-1 with TRBJ2-1; the match to TRBD1 covers 9 bases. The CDR3 sequence is 16 residues long. Germline CDR1 is DFQATT and CDR2 is SNEGSKA (reference sequence). The V segment lost 1 base and the J segment 5 bases; nucleotides outside the gene matches: 9. The CDR3 DNA is TGCAGTGCTAGAGCTATAGACAGGGGGTTTAACAATGAGCAGTTCTTC. Translated, it gives CSARAIDRGFNNEQFF.

In this sample, this clonotype turned up a few times. The chain recombines TRBV2 with TRBJ2-7; 7 bases are shared with TRBD1. Germline CDR1 and CDR2: SNHLY and FYNNEI. The CDR3 is 14 residues long. V trimming: 4 bases; J trimming: 7 bases; junction bases outside the gene matches: 10. The DNA for the CDR3 is TGTGCCAGCAGTGGGGGTGAGGGGGCGAGGGAGCAGTACTTC. It codes for CASSGGEGAREQYF.

The V gene is TRBV18, the J gene TRBJ2-3, with 8 bases matching TRBD2. V lost 3 bases, J lost 0 bases, and 2 bases stayed unmatched. Germline V gene data show CDR1 as KGHSH and CDR2 as LQKENI. The CDR3 loop spans 15 amino acids. CDR3 loop: CASSPQRGSTDTQYF. CDR3 DNA: TGTGCCAGCTCACCCCAGCGGGGGAGCACAGATACGCAGTATTTT. The full variable domain, with the rest looked up from reference TRBV18 and TRBJ2-3, is NAGVMQNPRHLVRRRGQEARLRCSPMKGHSHVYWYRQLPEEGLKFMVYLQKENIIDESGMPKERFSAEFPKEGPSILRIQQVVRGDSAAYFCASSPQRGSTDTQYFGPGTRLTVL.

The chain has TRBV24-1 and TRBJ1-4, with a possible D match to TRBD1 (5 bases). Germline CDR1 KGHDR, CDR2 SFDVKD. The ends were cut back, 6 bases at V and 0 bases at J, with 10 bases in the middle. The CDR3 has 15 residues. The DNA of the CDR3 is TGTGCCACCAGTCGGGGGGGGGCAACTAATGAAAAACTGTTTTTT. This sequence encodes CATSRGGATNEKLFF.

This clonotype was seen many times. The V gene is TRBV28, the J gene TRBJ1-6, with D maybe TRBD1 (5 bases). V lost 6 bases and J lost 7, with 16 bases in between. CDR3 length: 15 residues. The germline gives CDR1 MDHEN, CDR2 SYDVKM. The DNA of the CDR3 is TGTGCCAGCAGGACCCCCTCCGGGGGGAATTCACCCCTCCACTTT. This codes for CASRTPSGGNSPLHF.

This clonotype was recorded at least ten times. For the CDR3, the DNA is TGCAGTGCTAGCTCCAGTCTCTATGAGCAGTTCTTC. It yields the protein CSASSSLYEQFF. J is TRBJ2-1 and V is TRBV20-1; D not certain. Per the germline V gene, CDR1 is DFQATT and CDR2 is SNEGSKA (reference sequence). The CDR3 contains 12 residues. Trimming stripped 3 bases from V and 8 bases from J, with 11 bases between.

This clonotype turned up a few times. As DNA, the CDR3 is TGCGCCAGCAGCCAGGCCATAGGGAACAGGGGTGGCAATCAGCCCCAGCATTTT. Translation gives CASSQAIGNRGGNQPQHF. The rearrangement links TRBV4-1 to TRBJ1-5; 7 nucleotides align to TRBD1. Trimming removed 3 bases from V and 2 bases from J; junction bases left unmatched: 13. The length of the CDR3 is 18 residues. The V gene's germline CDR1 is MGHRA and CDR2 YSYEKL.

This clonotype was observed at least ten times. The chain uses TRBV12-3 or TRBV12-4 and TRBJ2-3, with 7 bases fitting TRBD2. The CDR3 runs 16 residues. V was clipped by 5 bases and J by 2 bases; unmatched bases: 10. The DNA of the CDR3 is TGTGCCAGCAGTCGTCCTAGCGGAGCGAACACAGATACGCAGTATTTT. Amino acid sequence: CASSRPSGANTDTQYF.

This chain links TRBV10-3 with TRBJ1-3; D uncertain. V was pared by 4 bases and J by 6 bases, with 16 bases between. The CDR3 contains 15 residues. Germline V lookup: CDR1 ENHRY, CDR2 SYGVKD. CDR3 residues: CAISGSIGPVNTIYF. The CDR3 DNA follows: TGTGCCATCAGTGGGTCGATCGGGCCTGTAAACACCATATATTTT.

Note on this clonotype: This may be a read error, as it is one base from a much larger clone. The rearrangement links TRBV7-9 to TRBJ2-6; either TRBD1 or TRBD2 may supply D (5 bases each). Germline CDR1 SEHNR, CDR2 FQNEAQ (reference sequence). The CDR3 is made up of 16 amino acids. CDR3 amino acids: CSSSQGGGTGANVLTF. CDR3 in DNA: TGTTCCAGCAGCCAAGGTGGGGGTACTGGGGCCAACGTCCTGACTTTC.

There are many counts of this clonotype. This rearrangement joins TRBV28 to TRBJ1-2; TRBD1 matches at 12 bases. This CDR3 comprises 15 residues. Trimming removed 3 bases from V and 6 bases from J; junction bases left unmatched: 5. Germline CDR1 reads MDHEN; CDR2 reads SYDVKM. The CDR3 region has the DNA TGTGCCAGCAGTTTGTCCGGGACAGGGGGCCATGGCTACACCTTC. Its protein product is CASSLSGTGGHGYTF.

The V gene is TRBV5-1, the J gene TRBJ2-3; TRBD1 agrees at 7 bases. Trimming took 4 bases from V and 4 from J; bases not matched to a gene: 3. The CDR3 covers 13 residues. Looked up from germline, CDR1 is SGHRS and CDR2 is YFSETQ. The CDR3 sequence: CASSKTGADTQYF. The DNA for the CDR3 is TGCGCCAGCAGCAAAACAGGGGCAGATACGCAGTATTTT.

The V gene is TRBV28, the J gene TRBJ2-2; D unclear. V dropped 5 bases and J dropped 5 bases, with 18 bases sitting between them. The CDR3 has 16 residues. Germline CDR1 and CDR2: MDHEN and SYDVKM. The CDR3 protein is CASSISTWRGTGELFF. The CDR3, as DNA: TGTGCCAGCAGTATCTCAACTTGGCGAGGTACCGGGGAGCTGTTTTTT.

This clonotype was seen ten or more times. The chain is built from TRBV9 and TRBJ2-7, with D possibly matching TRBD2 (6 bases). V gave up 0 bases and J gave up 1 base, with 14 bases separating them. CDR3 size: 16 residues. Germline V gives CDR1 SGDLS, CDR2 YYNGEE. In nucleotides, the CDR3 is TGTGCCAGCAGCGTAGAACCAGCGGGTGCTTCCTACGAGCAGTACTTC. Protein: CASSVEPAGASYEQYF.